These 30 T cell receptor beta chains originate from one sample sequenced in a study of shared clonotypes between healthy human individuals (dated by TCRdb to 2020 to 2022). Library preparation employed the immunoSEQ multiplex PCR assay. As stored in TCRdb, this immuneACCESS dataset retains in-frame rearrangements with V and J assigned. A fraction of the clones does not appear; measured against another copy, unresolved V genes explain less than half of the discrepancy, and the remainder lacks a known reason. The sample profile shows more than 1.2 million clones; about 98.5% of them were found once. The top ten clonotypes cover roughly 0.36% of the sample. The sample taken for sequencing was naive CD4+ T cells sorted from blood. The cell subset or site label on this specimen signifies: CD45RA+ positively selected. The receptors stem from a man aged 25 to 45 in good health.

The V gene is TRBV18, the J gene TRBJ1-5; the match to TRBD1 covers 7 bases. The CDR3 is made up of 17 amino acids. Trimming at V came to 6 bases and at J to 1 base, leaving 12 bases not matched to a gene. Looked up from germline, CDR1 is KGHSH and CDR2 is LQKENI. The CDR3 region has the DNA TGTGCCAGCTCCCTCGGGACAGAAAGAGACAGCAATCAGCCCCAGCATTTT. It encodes CASSLGTERDSNQPQHF.

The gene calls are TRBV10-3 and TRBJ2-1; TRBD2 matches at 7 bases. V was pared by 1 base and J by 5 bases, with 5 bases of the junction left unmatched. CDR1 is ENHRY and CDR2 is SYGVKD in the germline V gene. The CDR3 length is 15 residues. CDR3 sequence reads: CAISEWEGPDNEQFF. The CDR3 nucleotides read TGTGCCATCAGTGAGTGGGAGGGTCCCGACAATGAGCAGTTCTTC.

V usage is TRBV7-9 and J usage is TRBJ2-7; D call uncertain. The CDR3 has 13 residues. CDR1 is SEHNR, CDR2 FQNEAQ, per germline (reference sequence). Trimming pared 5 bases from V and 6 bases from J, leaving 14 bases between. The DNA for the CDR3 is TGTGCCAGCAGCCCCCGAGTAGGATCCGAGCAGTACTTC. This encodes CASSPRVGSEQYF.

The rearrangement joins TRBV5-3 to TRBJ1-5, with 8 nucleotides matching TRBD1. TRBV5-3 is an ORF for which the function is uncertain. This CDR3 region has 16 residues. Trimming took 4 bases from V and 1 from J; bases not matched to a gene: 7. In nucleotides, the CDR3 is TGTGCCAGAAGCAAATACAGGGGGATCAGCAATCAGCCCCAGCATTTT. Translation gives CARSKYRGISNQPQHF.

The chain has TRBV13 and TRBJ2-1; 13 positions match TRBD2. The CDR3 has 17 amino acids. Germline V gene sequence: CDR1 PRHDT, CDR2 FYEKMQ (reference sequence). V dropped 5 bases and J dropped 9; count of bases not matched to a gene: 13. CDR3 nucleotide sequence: TGTGCCAGCAGCCACCCCCCCGGACTAGCGGGAGCGGGTGAGCAGTTCTTC. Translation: CASSHPPGLAGAGEQFF.

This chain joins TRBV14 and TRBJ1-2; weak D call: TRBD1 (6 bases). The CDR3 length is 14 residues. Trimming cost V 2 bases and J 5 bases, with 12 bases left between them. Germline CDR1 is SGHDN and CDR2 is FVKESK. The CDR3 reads CASSQTGWIYGYTF. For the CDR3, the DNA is TGTGCCAGCAGCCAAACAGGGTGGATATATGGCTACACCTTC. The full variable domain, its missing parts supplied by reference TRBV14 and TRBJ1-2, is EAGVTQFPSHSVIEKGQTVTLRCDPISGHDNLYWYRRVMGKEIKFLLHFVKESKQDESGMPNNRFLAERTGGTYSTLKVQPAELEDSGVYFCASSQTGWIYGYTFGSGTRLTVV.

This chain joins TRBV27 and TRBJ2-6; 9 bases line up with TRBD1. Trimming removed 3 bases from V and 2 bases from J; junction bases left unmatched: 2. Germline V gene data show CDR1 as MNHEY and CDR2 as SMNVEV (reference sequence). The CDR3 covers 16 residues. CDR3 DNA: TGTGCCAGCAGTTTTTACAGGGGGCCTGGGGCCAACGTCCTGACTTTC. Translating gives CASSFYRGPGANVLTF.

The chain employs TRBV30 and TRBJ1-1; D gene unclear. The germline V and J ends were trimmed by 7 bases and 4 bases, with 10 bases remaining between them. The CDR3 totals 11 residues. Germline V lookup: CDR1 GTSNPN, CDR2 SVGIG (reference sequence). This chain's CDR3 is CAFFKVTEAFF. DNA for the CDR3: TGTGCCTTTTTTAAAGTCACTGAAGCTTTCTTT.

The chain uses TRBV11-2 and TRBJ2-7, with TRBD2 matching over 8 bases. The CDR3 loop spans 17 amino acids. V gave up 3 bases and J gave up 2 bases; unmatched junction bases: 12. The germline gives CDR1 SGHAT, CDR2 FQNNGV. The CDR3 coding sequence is TGTGCCAGCAGCTTTCCTCCGGGACTAGATACTACCTACGAGCAGTACTTC. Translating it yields CASSFPPGLDTTYEQYF.

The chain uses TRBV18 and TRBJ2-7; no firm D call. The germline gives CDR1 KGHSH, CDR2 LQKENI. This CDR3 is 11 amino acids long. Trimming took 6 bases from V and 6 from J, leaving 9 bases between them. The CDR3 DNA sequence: TGTGCCAGCTCCCCTGACTTCGAGCAGTACTTC. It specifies CASSPDFEQYF. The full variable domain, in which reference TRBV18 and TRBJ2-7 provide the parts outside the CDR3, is NAGVMQNPRHLVRRRGQEARLRCSPMKGHSHVYWYRQLPEEGLKFMVYLQKENIIDESGMPKERFSAEFPKEGPSILRIQQVVRGDSAAYFCASSPDFEQYFGPGTRLTVT.

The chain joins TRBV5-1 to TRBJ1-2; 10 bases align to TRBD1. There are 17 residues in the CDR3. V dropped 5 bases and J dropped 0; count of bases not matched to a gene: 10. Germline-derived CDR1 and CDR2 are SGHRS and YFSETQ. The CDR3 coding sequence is TGCGCCAGCAGGGGGACAGGGGAATTATCACCTAACTATGGCTACACCTTC. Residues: CASRGTGELSPNYGYTF.

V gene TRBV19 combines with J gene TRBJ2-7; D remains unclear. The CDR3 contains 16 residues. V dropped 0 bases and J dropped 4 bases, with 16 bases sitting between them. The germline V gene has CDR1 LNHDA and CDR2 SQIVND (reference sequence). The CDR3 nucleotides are TGTGCCAGTAGTATAGAATCTGGGATTGGATCGTACGAGCAGTACTTC. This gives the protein CASSIESGIGSYEQYF.

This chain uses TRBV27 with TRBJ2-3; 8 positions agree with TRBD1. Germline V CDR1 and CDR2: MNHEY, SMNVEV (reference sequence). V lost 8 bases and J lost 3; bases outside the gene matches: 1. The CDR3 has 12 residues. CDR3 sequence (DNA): TGTGCCAGCGGACAGGGAACAGATACGCAGTATTTT. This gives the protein CASGQGTDTQYF.

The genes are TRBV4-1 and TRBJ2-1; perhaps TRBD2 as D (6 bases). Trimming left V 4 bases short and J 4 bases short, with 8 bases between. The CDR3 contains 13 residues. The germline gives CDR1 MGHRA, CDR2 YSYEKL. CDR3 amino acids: CASSPGVYNEQFF. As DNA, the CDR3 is TGCGCCAGCAGCCCGGGAGTATACAATGAGCAGTTCTTC.

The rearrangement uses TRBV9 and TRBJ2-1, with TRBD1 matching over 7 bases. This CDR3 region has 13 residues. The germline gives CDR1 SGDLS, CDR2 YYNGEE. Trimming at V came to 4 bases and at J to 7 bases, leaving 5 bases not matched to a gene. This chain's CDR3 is CASSPRGKNEQFF. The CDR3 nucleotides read TGTGCCAGCAGCCCCAGGGGGAAGAATGAGCAGTTCTTC. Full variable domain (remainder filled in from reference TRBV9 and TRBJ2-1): DSGVTQTPKHLITATGQRVTLRCSPRSGDLSVYWYQQSLDQGLQFLIQYYNGEERAKGNILERFSAQQFPDLHSELNLSSLELGDSALYFCASSPRGKNEQFFGPGTRLTVL.

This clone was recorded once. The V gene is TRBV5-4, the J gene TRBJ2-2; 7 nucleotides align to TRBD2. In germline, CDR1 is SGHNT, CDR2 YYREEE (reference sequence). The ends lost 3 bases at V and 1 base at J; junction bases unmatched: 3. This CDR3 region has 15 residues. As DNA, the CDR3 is TGTGCCAGCAGCTCGGGGGGTCGGAACACCGGGGAGCTGTTTTTT. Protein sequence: CASSSGGRNTGELFF.

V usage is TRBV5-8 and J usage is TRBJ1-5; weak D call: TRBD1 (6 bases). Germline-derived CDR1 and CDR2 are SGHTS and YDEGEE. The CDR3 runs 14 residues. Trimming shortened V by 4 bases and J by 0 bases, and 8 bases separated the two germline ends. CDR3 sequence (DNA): TGTGCCAGCAGCAGACAGGTTAGCAATCAGCCCCAGCATTTT. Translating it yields CASSRQVSNQPQHF.

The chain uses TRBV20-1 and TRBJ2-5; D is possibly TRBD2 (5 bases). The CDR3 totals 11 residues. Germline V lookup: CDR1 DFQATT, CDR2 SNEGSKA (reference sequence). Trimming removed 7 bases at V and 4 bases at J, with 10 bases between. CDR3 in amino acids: CSGRLRETQYF. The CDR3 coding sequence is TGCAGTGGTCGACTACGAGAGACCCAGTACTTC.

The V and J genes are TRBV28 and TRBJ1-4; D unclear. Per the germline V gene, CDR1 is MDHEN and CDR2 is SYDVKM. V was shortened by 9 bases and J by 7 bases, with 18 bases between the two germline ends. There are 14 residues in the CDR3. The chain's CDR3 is CASGVLRASEKLFF. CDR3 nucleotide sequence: TGTGCCAGTGGGGTTTTGAGGGCGTCTGAAAAACTGTTTTTT.

CDR3 protein: CASSSGLAGVAETQYF. The CDR3 DNA is TGTGCCAGCAGTTCTGGACTAGCGGGAGTAGCCGAGACCCAGTACTTC. The V and J genes are TRBV5-4 and TRBJ2-5; 13 nucleotides agree with TRBD2. This CDR3 has 16 amino acids. CDR1 is SGHNT, CDR2 YYREEE, per germline (reference sequence). The V segment lost 5 bases and the J segment 5 bases; nucleotides outside the gene matches: 9.

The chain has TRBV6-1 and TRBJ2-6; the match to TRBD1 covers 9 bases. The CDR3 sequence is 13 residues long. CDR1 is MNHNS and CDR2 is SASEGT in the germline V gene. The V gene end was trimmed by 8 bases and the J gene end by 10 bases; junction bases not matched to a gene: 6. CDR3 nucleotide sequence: TGTGCCAGCTGGTCCGGGACAGGGAACGTCCTGACTTTC. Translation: CASWSGTGNVLTF.

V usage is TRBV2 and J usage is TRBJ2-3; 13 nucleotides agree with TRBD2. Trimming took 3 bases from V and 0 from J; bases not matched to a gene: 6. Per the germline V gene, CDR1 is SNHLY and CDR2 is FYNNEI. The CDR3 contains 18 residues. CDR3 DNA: TGTGCCAGCAGTGAGTTCCCGGGACTAGCGGGAAGCACAGATACGCAGTATTTT. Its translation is CASSEFPGLAGSTDTQYF.

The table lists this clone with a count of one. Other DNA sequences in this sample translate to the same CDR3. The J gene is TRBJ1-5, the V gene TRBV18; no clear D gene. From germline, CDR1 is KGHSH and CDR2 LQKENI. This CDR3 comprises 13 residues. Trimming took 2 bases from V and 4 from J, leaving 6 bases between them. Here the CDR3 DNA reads TGTGCCAGCTCACCAAGTGAGAATCAGCCCCAGCATTTT. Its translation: CASSPSENQPQHF.

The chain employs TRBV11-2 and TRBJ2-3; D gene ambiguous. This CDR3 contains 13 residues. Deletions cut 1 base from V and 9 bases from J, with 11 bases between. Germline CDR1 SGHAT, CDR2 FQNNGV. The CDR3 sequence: CASSLGTPATQYF. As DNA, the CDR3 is TGTGCCAGCAGCTTAGGTACTCCAGCAACGCAGTATTTT.

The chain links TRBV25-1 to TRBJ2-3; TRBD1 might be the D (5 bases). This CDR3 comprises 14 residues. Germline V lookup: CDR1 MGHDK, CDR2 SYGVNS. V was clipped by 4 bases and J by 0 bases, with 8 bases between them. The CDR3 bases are TGTGCCAGCAGTGGACAGATAAGCACAGATACGCAGTATTTT. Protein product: CASSGQISTDTQYF.

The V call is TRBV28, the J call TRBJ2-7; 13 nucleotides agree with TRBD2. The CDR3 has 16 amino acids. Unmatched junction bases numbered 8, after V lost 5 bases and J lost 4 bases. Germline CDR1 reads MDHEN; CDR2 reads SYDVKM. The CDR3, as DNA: TGTGCCAGCAGTCCGACAGGACTAGCGGGAGAGTACGAGCAGTACTTC. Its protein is CASSPTGLAGEYEQYF.

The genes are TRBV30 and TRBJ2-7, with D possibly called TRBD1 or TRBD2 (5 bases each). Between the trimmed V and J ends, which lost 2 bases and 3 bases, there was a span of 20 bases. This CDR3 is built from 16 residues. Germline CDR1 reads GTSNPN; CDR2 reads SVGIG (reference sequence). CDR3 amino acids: CAWSNKPGPRLYEQYF. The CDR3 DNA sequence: TGTGCCTGGAGTAATAAACCGGGACCACGACTCTACGAGCAGTACTTC.

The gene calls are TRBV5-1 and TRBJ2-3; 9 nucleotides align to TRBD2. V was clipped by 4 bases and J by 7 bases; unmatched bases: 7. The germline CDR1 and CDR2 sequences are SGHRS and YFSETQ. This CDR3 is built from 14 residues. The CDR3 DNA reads TGCGCCAGCAGCCCTGGGACTAGCTCGCATACGCAGTATTTT. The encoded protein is CASSPGTSSHTQYF.

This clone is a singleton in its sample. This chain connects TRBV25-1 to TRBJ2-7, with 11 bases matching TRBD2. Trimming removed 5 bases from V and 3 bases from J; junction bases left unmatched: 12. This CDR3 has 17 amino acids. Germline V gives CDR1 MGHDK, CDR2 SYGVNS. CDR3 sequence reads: CASSPNGGLAVLYEQYF. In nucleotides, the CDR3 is TGTGCCAGCAGTCCAAATGGGGGACTAGCGGTCCTCTACGAGCAGTACTTC.

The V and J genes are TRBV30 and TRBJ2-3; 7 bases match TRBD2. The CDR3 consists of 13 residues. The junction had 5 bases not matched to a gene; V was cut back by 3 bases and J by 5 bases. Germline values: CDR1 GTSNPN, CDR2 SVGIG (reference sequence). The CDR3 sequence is CAWSAGVQDTQYF. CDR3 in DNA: TGTGCCTGGAGCGCGGGAGTACAAGATACGCAGTATTTT.